The 24 T cell receptor beta chains below were found in one sample sequenced in a study of PD-1 blockade in classical Hodgkin lymphoma. Assay: immunoSEQ multiplex PCR; the TCRdb copy retains only in-frame clones and omits some. The sample carries about 93,000 clones, about four fifths recorded once. Each and every patient relapsed after autologous stem cell transplantation, and patients got differing brentuximab vedotin exposure. The source material was peripheral blood mononuclear cells (PBMCs), sampled before the second cycle of nivolumab. These TCRs come from a human donor with classical Hodgkin lymphoma.

This clone was found many times. The chain links TRBV28 to TRBJ2-3; D might be TRBD1 (5 bases). CDR3 length equals 14 residues. CDR1 and CDR2 (germline): MDHEN, SYDVKM. The ends were cut back, 3 bases at V and 7 bases at J, with 14 bases in the middle. The CDR3 protein is CASSLGPKGNTQYF. In DNA form, the CDR3 reads TGTGCCAGCAGTTTGGGCCCGAAGGGGAATACGCAGTATTTT.

J is TRBJ2-1 and V is TRBV18; D might be TRBD2 (5 bases). The germline gives CDR1 KGHSH, CDR2 LQKENI. V was pared by 3 bases and J by 4 bases, with 13 bases between. This CDR3 is 15 amino acids long. CDR3 protein: CASSPGTRDYNEQFF. CDR3 sequence (DNA): TGTGCCAGCTCACCGGGTACGAGGGATTACAATGAGCAGTTCTTC.

The rearrangement uses TRBV14 and TRBJ2-7; 8 nucleotides agree with TRBD2. V shed 4 bases and J 7 bases; nucleotides not matched to a gene: 12. The CDR3 has 15 amino acids. Germline V lookup: CDR1 SGHDN, CDR2 FVKESK. In DNA, the CDR3 is TGTGCCAGCAGCCGCCAATTTAGCGGGACCAGGGAGCAGTACTTC. Translated: CASSRQFSGTREQYF.

J is TRBJ1-1 and V is TRBV5-1; 9 nucleotides align to TRBD1. V lost 4 bases, J lost 3 bases, and 7 bases stayed unmatched. Germline V gives CDR1 SGHRS, CDR2 YFSETQ. The CDR3 runs to 15 residues. CDR3 in amino acids: CASSVQGQGDTEAFF. CDR3 in DNA: TGCGCCAGCAGCGTACAGGGACAGGGTGACACTGAAGCTTTCTTT. Filled out from reference TRBV5-1 and TRBJ1-1, the complete variable domain reads KAGVTQTPRYLIKTRGQQVTLSCSPISGHRSVSWYQQTPGQGLQFLFEYFSETQRNKGNFPGRFSGRQFSNSRSEMNVSTLELGDSALYLCASSVQGQGDTEAFFGQGTRLTVV.

This clone appeared a single time. V gene TRBV7-2 combines with J gene TRBJ1-1; 7 bases map to TRBD1. This CDR3 comprises 13 residues. J was trimmed by 8 bases and V by 0 bases; bases with no gene match: 3. Germline CDR1 SGHTA, CDR2 FQGNSA. This CDR3 is CASSLAPDREAFF. CDR3 in DNA: TGTGCCAGCAGCTTAGCGCCGGACAGGGAAGCTTTCTTT.

As DNA, the CDR3 is TGTGCCAGCAGCAGCCGGGACGTACTCTCTGGGGCCAACGTCCTGACTTTC. Protein: CASSSRDVLSGANVLTF. This chain joins TRBV13 and TRBJ2-6; possibly TRBD1 or TRBD2 for D (5 bases each). Germline loops: CDR1 PRHDT, CDR2 FYEKMQ (reference sequence). V lost 5 bases to trimming and J lost 0 bases, with 14 bases between them. This CDR3 is 17 amino acids long.

The chain uses TRBV29-1 and TRBJ2-2; D unclear. The CDR3 length is 8 residues. Germline CDR1 and CDR2: SQVTM and ANQGSEA. DNA for the CDR3: TGCTTAACCGGGGAGCTGTTTTTT. Its translation: CLTGELFF.

The gene calls are TRBV21-1 and TRBJ1-2. TRBV21-1 is assigned pseudogene status. The CDR3 totals 13 residues. The CDR3 region has the DNA TGTGCCAGCAGCAATCTTCCTAACTATGGCTACACCTTC. Translated, it gives CASSNLPNYGYTF.

V gene TRBV27 combines with J gene TRBJ2-1, with a possible D match to TRBD1 (6 bases). V was clipped by 6 bases and J by 5 bases, with 23 bases between them. The CDR3 spans 17 residues. Germline V gene sequence: CDR1 MNHEY, CDR2 SMNVEV (reference sequence). The CDR3 DNA reads TGTGCCAGCAGCCGCCCTATAGGGGGAGTGGGGCACAATGAGCAGTTCTTC. Amino acids: CASSRPIGGVGHNEQFF.

The chain carries TRBV19 and TRBJ1-2, with D possibly matching TRBD1 (6 bases). V was trimmed by 7 bases and J by 6 bases, leaving 18 bases between them. The length of the CDR3 is 14 residues. Germline CDR1 and CDR2: LNHDA and SQIVND (reference sequence). The CDR3 DNA reads TGTGCCAGTAACCCGAGGCGGGGGGCTGATGGCTACACCTTC. It codes for CASNPRRGADGYTF.

The rearrangement joins TRBV2 to TRBJ2-2; 7 bases match TRBD2. Germline V gives CDR1 SNHLY, CDR2 FYNNEI. This CDR3 region has 16 residues. The J segment lost 2 bases and the V segment lost 8 bases, leaving 11 bases of the junction unmatched. CDR3 sequence: CASGPRGLPNTGELFF. The CDR3 region has the DNA TGTGCCAGCGGACCCCGGGGACTACCAAACACCGGGGAGCTGTTTTTT.

This clone is a singleton in its sample. The chain has TRBV6-6 and TRBJ1-1; 8 bases are shared with TRBD1. Germline loops: CDR1 MNHNY, CDR2 SVGAGI (reference sequence). V lost 7 bases and J lost 3; bases outside the gene matches: 7. The length of the CDR3 is 14 residues. This CDR3 reads CASIRTGWDTEAFF. The CDR3 nucleotides are TGTGCCAGCATTCGGACAGGGTGGGACACTGAAGCTTTCTTT.

The gene calls are TRBV4-3 and TRBJ2-1, with D possibly being TRBD1 (5 bases). V was clipped by 4 bases and J by 3 bases, with 10 bases between them. Germline loops: CDR1 LGHNA, CDR2 YSLEER. This CDR3 comprises 14 residues. In nucleotides, the CDR3 is TGCGCCAGCAGCCGAGGCAGGGACTACAATGAGCAGTTCTTC. Amino acids: CASSRGRDYNEQFF.

This clone was picked up one time. The J gene is TRBJ1-2, the V gene TRBV5-1; a possible D gene is TRBD1 (6 bases). The CDR3 runs 14 residues. CDR1 and CDR2 (germline): SGHRS, YFSETQ. V shed 2 bases and J shed 4 bases, with 12 bases lying between them. This chain's CDR3 is CASSFPDRTYGYTF. In DNA form, the CDR3 reads TGCGCCAGCAGCTTTCCGGACAGAACCTATGGCTACACCTTC.

This clone has a single count. This chain links TRBV4-3 with TRBJ2-1; 8 positions match TRBD2. There are 15 residues in the CDR3. The junction had 8 bases not matched to a gene; V was cut back by 0 bases and J by 10 bases. The germline V gene has CDR1 LGHNA and CDR2 YSLEER. CDR3 nucleotide sequence: TGCGCCAGCAGCCAAGAAACTAGCGGCTTGGGGGAGCAGTTCTTC. This sequence encodes CASSQETSGLGEQFF.

J is TRBJ1-2 and V is TRBV5-1; D is unclear. Germline V gene lookup returns CDR1 SGHRS and CDR2 YFSETQ. V lost 0 bases and J 6 bases, leaving 12 bases between the germline ends. The CDR3 is 14 residues long. The CDR3 DNA follows: TGCGCCAGCAGCTTGGGTTCCTCTTCCGATGGCTACACCTTC. Encoded protein: CASSLGSSSDGYTF.

The chain couples TRBV5-4 to TRBJ1-2, with D hard to call. The germline CDR1 and CDR2 sequences are SGHNT and YYREEE (reference sequence). With 1 base removed from V and 4 bases from J, the gap between germline ends came to 8 bases. CDR3 length: 13 amino acids. The CDR3 DNA is TGTGCCAGCAGCTTGAGGGATACCTATGGCTACACCTTC. It codes for CASSLRDTYGYTF.

This clone appeared a few times. The chain uses TRBV11-3 and TRBJ2-2; TRBD2 aligns across 16 bases. Per the germline V gene, CDR1 is SGHNT and CDR2 is YENEEA. There are 17 residues in the CDR3. V dropped 4 bases and J dropped 4; count of bases not matched to a gene: 3. The CDR3 is CASSSGLAGGGTGELFF. The CDR3 DNA is TGTGCCAGCAGCTCGGGACTAGCGGGAGGGGGCACCGGGGAGCTGTTTTTT.

The chain recombines TRBV30 with TRBJ1-6; D not resolved. This CDR3 has 14 residues. CDR1 and CDR2 from the germline V gene are GTSNPN and SVGIG (reference sequence). V lost 1 base, J lost 7 bases, and 11 bases lay in between. In DNA, the CDR3 is TGTGCCTGGAGTGCCATCGTCGGGAATTCACCCCTCCACTTT. It codes for CAWSAIVGNSPLHF. Full variable domain (rest looked up from reference TRBV30 and TRBJ1-6): SQTIHQWPATLVQPVGSPLSLECTVEGTSNPNLYWYRQAAGRGLQLLFYSVGIGQISSEVPQNLSASRPQDRQFILSSKKLLLSDSGFYLCAWSAIVGNSPLHFGNGTRLTVT.

This rearrangement joins TRBV19 to TRBJ1-1, with TRBD1 matching over 9 bases. After removal of 7 bases from V and 0 bases from J, the junction contained 6 bases not matched to a gene. There are 15 residues in the CDR3. Germline lookup yields CDR1 LNHDA and CDR2 SQIVND (reference sequence). The CDR3 sequence is CASKDRGAVNTEAFF. CDR3 in DNA: TGTGCCAGTAAAGACAGGGGGGCAGTGAACACTGAAGCTTTCTTT.

This clone was seen a single time. The gene calls are TRBV28 and TRBJ2-3; TRBD2 matches 7 bases. This CDR3 spans 16 amino acids. V was pared by 5 bases and J by 3 bases, with 11 bases of the junction left unmatched. CDR1 is MDHEN and CDR2 is SYDVKM in the germline V gene. CDR3 protein: CASSAAGGSSTDTQYF. As DNA, the CDR3 is TGTGCCAGCAGTGCTGCTGGCGGGAGTAGTACAGATACGCAGTATTTT.

The chain has TRBV5-8 and TRBJ1-1; no definite D call. V lost 4 bases and J 3 bases, leaving 16 bases between the germline ends. This CDR3 has 15 residues. CDR1 is SGHTS and CDR2 is YDEGEE in the germline V gene. The chain's CDR3 is CASSLLGNVYTEAFF. The CDR3 coding sequence is TGTGCCAGCAGCCTTCTAGGGAACGTTTACACTGAAGCTTTCTTT.

The rearrangement joins TRBV5-1 to TRBJ1-2; D unresolved. Trimming shortened V by 0 bases and J by 1 base, and 7 bases separated the two germline ends. Germline V lookup: CDR1 SGHRS, CDR2 YFSETQ. The length of the CDR3 is 14 residues. The CDR3 nucleotides are TGCGCCAGCAGCTTGGAGTCTGTTAACTATGGCTACACCTTC. It yields the protein CASSLESVNYGYTF.

This chain uses TRBV5-4 with TRBJ2-1, with 7 positions matching TRBD2. This CDR3 is built from 15 residues. V shed 9 bases, J shed 9 bases, and the junction held 18 bases outside the gene matches. From germline, CDR1 is SGHNT and CDR2 YYREEE (reference sequence). The CDR3 DNA sequence: TGTGCCACCTTCTCCGCGACTAGCATGGGGACTGAGCAGTTCTTC. It yields the protein CATFSATSMGTEQFF.